A single sample is the source of the 32 T cell receptor beta chains below, sequenced in a study of blood T cells in healthy people across ages. Primers used in a second PCR of roughly 7 to 12 cycles were a sample-barcoded 5' primer and a J-beta primer mix. Using its own MiXCR run on the 5' RACE reads, TCRdb lists one record per CDR3 protein. The data show 550,000 to 600,000 distinct CDR3 sequences, roughly 43% seen once. Input material: blood. The receptors come from a man older than 75 in good health.

In this sample, this clonotype turned up once. The CDR3 DNA reads as TGCGCCAGCAGCATCCGGGACAGTAACACCGGGGAGCTGTTTTTT. Its protein is CASSIRDSNTGELFF. This chain connects TRBV5-1 to TRBJ2-2, with 7 bases matching TRBD1. Germline V gives CDR1 SGHRS, CDR2 YFSETQ. J gave up 2 bases and V 4 bases, and 5 bases lay outside the gene matches. The CDR3 totals 15 residues.

This clonotype was seen just once. This could be a read error, since a much larger clone is one nucleotide away. This chain connects TRBV6-5 to TRBJ2-7, with 8 bases that match TRBD2. V dropped 8 bases and J dropped 7; count of bases not matched to a gene: 10. CDR3 length: 13 residues. Germline assignment: CDR1 MNHEY and CDR2 SVGAGI. CDR3 DNA: TGTGCCAGCCGGGGGGGATCCTACAATGAGCAGTACTTC. It specifies CASRGGSYNEQYF.

The chain recombines TRBV9 with TRBJ2-2; D perhaps matches TRBD2 (6 bases). The V end was cut by 5 bases, the J end by 4 bases, with 15 bases between. The CDR3 length is 15 residues. Germline V gene lookup returns CDR1 SGDLS and CDR2 YYNGEE. CDR3 in amino acids: CASSLGAGTTGELFF. CDR3 nucleotides: TGTGCCAGCAGTCTAGGGGCGGGGACCACCGGGGAGCTGTTTTTT.

The chain uses TRBV20-1 and TRBJ1-5; a weak D match, TRBD1 (5 bases). The germline CDR1 and CDR2 sequences are DFQATT and SNEGSKA (reference sequence). The germline V and J ends were trimmed by 0 bases and 6 bases, with 12 bases remaining between them. CDR3 size: 14 residues. The CDR3 region has the DNA TGCAGTGCTAGAGATGTTGGGACCGCTCAGCCCCAGCATTTT. Residues: CSARDVGTAQPQHF.

V gene TRBV18 combines with J gene TRBJ1-1; D remains ambiguous. Germline lookup yields CDR1 KGHSH and CDR2 LQKENI. Trimming removed 4 bases at V and 4 bases at J, with 16 bases between. The CDR3 runs to 15 residues. The CDR3 is CASSRQDGPLTEAFF. In DNA, the CDR3 is TGTGCCAGCTCACGCCAAGATGGGCCGCTCACTGAAGCTTTCTTT.

The chain is built from TRBV7-8 and TRBJ2-7; tentatively, D is TRBD1 (6 bases). The ends were cut back, 2 bases at V and 2 bases at J, with 22 bases in the middle. The length of the CDR3 is 18 residues. Germline loops: CDR1 SGHVS, CDR2 FQNEAQ. Here the CDR3 reads CASSLRLANRDGAYEQYF. In DNA form, the CDR3 reads TGTGCCAGCAGCTTAAGATTGGCGAACAGGGACGGCGCCTACGAGCAGTACTTC.

V and J are TRBV20-1 and TRBJ1-2; D may be TRBD1 (6 bases). This CDR3 spans 16 amino acids. V was clipped by 2 bases and J by 0 bases, with 16 bases between them. Per the germline V gene, CDR1 is DFQATT and CDR2 is SNEGSKA (reference sequence). CDR3 residues: CSARIQGREANYGYTF. The CDR3 DNA follows: TGCAGTGCTAGAATCCAGGGGAGGGAAGCTAACTATGGCTACACCTTC.

The chain has TRBV20-1 and TRBJ2-7; 9 bases fit TRBD2. The trim removed 2 bases at V and 6 bases at J, leaving 14 bases unmatched. The CDR3 has 16 amino acids. CDR1 DFQATT and CDR2 SNEGSKA come from the germline V gene (reference sequence). The CDR3: CSARPRSSGTWSEQYF. Written as DNA, the CDR3 is TGCAGTGCTAGACCCCGCTCTAGCGGGACATGGTCCGAGCAGTACTTC.

The V call is TRBV6-2 or TRBV6-3, the J call TRBJ2-1; 8 bases match TRBD2. There are 18 residues in the CDR3. V trimming: 7 bases; J trimming: 0 bases; junction bases outside the gene matches: 14. In germline, CDR1 is MNHEY, CDR2 SVGEGT. The CDR3 region is CASKKGLAGGGSYNEQFF. CDR3 in DNA: TGTGCCAGCAAAAAGGGCCTGGCGGGAGGAGGCTCCTACAATGAGCAGTTCTTC.

This clonotype has only a few counts. The chain couples TRBV2 to TRBJ2-5, with 7 bases identical to TRBD2. The better agreement between TRBJ2-7 and the DNA end casts doubt on the J call. The V gene's germline CDR1 is SNHLY and CDR2 FYNNEI. CDR3 length: 11 amino acids. The CDR3 reads CASKASGEQYF. CDR3 DNA: TGTGCCAGCAAGGCTAGCGGCGAGCAGTACTTC.

The chain uses TRBV11-2 and TRBJ2-7; 9 bases fit TRBD2. Germline assignment: CDR1 SGHAT and CDR2 FQNNGV. With 5 bases clipped from V and 0 bases from J, the junction kept 2 bases outside the gene matches. The length of the CDR3 is 14 residues. The CDR3 here is CASSNSGSSYEQYF. The CDR3 coding sequence is TGTGCCAGCAGCAATAGCGGGAGCTCCTACGAGCAGTACTTC. Supplemented by reference TRBV11-2 and TRBJ2-7, the full variable domain reads EAGVAQSPRYKIIEKRQSVAFWCNPISGHATLYWYQQILGQGPKLLIQFQNNGVVDDSQLPKDRFSAERLKGVDSTLKIQPAKLEDSAVYLCASSNSGSSYEQYFGPGTRLTVT.

The V gene is TRBV24-1, the J gene TRBJ2-1; TRBD1 matches at 10 bases. CDR3 length: 17 residues. The ends lost 3 bases at V and 6 bases at J; junction bases unmatched: 10. Germline CDR1 reads KGHDR; CDR2 reads SFDVKD. The CDR3 DNA follows: TGTGCCACCAGTGATACCTGGACAGGGGGAGATGTCAATGAGCAGTTCTTC. It encodes CATSDTWTGGDVNEQFF.

The chain combines TRBV28 with TRBJ2-7, with TRBD2 matching over 8 bases. The trim removed 2 bases at V and 2 bases at J, leaving 8 bases unmatched. CDR3 length equals 16 residues. Germline V gene lookup returns CDR1 MDHEN and CDR2 SYDVKM. The CDR3 loop reads CASSLAVAGPAYEQYF. In nucleotides, the CDR3 is TGTGCCAGCAGTTTAGCGGTAGCGGGACCCGCCTACGAGCAGTACTTC.

This clonotype was observed a few times. The chain is built from TRBV29-1 and TRBJ1-4; D uncertain. The CDR3 spans 13 residues. Looked up from germline, CDR1 is SQVTM and CDR2 is ANQGSEA. V was cut by 4 bases and J by 0 bases, with 6 bases left in between. CDR3 amino acids: CSVGSSTNEKLFF. DNA of the CDR3: TGCAGCGTTGGGTCATCAACTAATGAAAAACTGTTTTTT.

In this sample, this clonotype turned up many times. The V call is TRBV20-1, the J call TRBJ2-7; 7 bases map to TRBD2. CDR3 length: 14 residues. In germline, CDR1 is DFQATT, CDR2 SNEGSKA (reference sequence). V trimming: 5 bases; J trimming: 6 bases; junction bases outside the gene matches: 13. CDR3 in amino acids: CSASSGLGGGEQYF. CDR3 nucleotides: TGCAGTGCTTCAAGCGGACTAGGCGGTGGCGAGCAGTACTTC.

This clonotype was counted between two and nine times. J is TRBJ1-1 and V is TRBV7-2, with D uncertain. CDR3 size: 12 residues. V shed 11 bases and J shed 0 bases, with 10 bases lying between them. The germline V gene has CDR1 SGHTA and CDR2 FQGNSA. This CDR3 is CAARRMNTEAFF. The CDR3 coding sequence is TGTGCCGCAAGACGCATGAACACTGAAGCTTTCTTT. The variable domain in full, completed from reference TRBV7-2 and TRBJ1-1, reads GAGVSQSPSNKVTEKGKDVELRCDPISGHTALYWYRQSLGQGLEFLIYFQGNSAPDKSGLPSDRFSAERTGGSVSTLTIQRTQQEDSAVYLCAARRMNTEAFFGQGTRLTVV.

V usage is TRBV7-2 and J usage is TRBJ1-2; D ambiguous. This CDR3 has 15 residues. Trimming pared 1 base from V and 0 bases from J, leaving 9 bases between. CDR1 and CDR2 from the germline V gene are SGHTA and FQGNSA. The CDR3 bases are TGTGCCAGCAGCTTAGACACCCGAGCTAACTATGGCTACACCTTC. It yields the protein CASSLDTRANYGYTF.

The J gene is TRBJ2-5, the V gene TRBV20-1, with TRBD2 matching over 15 bases. The CDR3 has 18 amino acids. The V and J ends lost 7 bases and 0 bases, in that order; junction bases with no gene match: 12. CDR1 is DFQATT, CDR2 SNEGSKA, per germline (reference sequence). Written as DNA, the CDR3 is TGCAGTGGTGGCTCCGGACTAGCGGGGGGGTACGACCAAGAGACCCAGTACTTC. Its translation is CSGGSGLAGGYDQETQYF.

The CDR3 region is CASSLLGNTDTQYF. CDR3 sequence (DNA): TGTGCCAGCAGCTTACTGGGGAACACAGATACGCAGTATTTT. This sequence joins TRBV11-3 and TRBJ2-3; D unresolved. The length of the CDR3 is 14 residues. Germline V gene lookup returns CDR1 SGHNT and CDR2 YENEEA. With 2 bases removed from V and 2 bases from J, the gap between germline ends came to 8 bases.

The chain has TRBV5-1 and TRBJ2-7; 8 nucleotides match TRBD1. In germline, CDR1 is SGHRS, CDR2 YFSETQ. V lost 4 bases to trimming and J lost 5 bases; unmatched junction nucleotides: 11. CDR3 length: 15 residues. CDR3 region: CASSPTGVRADEQYF. The CDR3 coding sequence is TGCGCCAGCAGCCCGACAGGGGTCCGGGCCGACGAGCAGTACTTC.

The chain links TRBV5-1 to TRBJ2-7; D is uncertain. There are 14 residues in the CDR3. V dropped 0 bases and J dropped 1 base, with 8 bases sitting between them. Germline CDR1 reads SGHRS; CDR2 reads YFSETQ. The CDR3 spells CASSLAQPSYEQYF. CDR3 in DNA: TGCGCCAGCAGCTTGGCACAACCATCCTACGAGCAGTACTTC. Looking up the rest from reference TRBV5-1 and TRBJ2-7 gives the full variable domain: KAGVTQTPRYLIKTRGQQVTLSCSPISGHRSVSWYQQTPGQGLQFLFEYFSETQRNKGNFPGRFSGRQFSNSRSEMNVSTLELGDSALYLCASSLAQPSYEQYFGPGTRLTVT.

This clonotype was counted many times. The genes are TRBV7-9 and TRBJ2-3; D possibly corresponds to TRBD2 (5 bases). The V and J ends lost 6 bases and 2 bases respectively, with 12 bases between them. Germline V gene lookup returns CDR1 SEHNR and CDR2 FQNEAQ (reference sequence). The CDR3 consists of 14 residues. This chain's CDR3 is CASSFSGNTDTQYF. CDR3 nucleotide sequence: TGTGCCAGCAGTTTCTCGGGGAACACAGATACGCAGTATTTT. Supplemented by reference TRBV7-9 and TRBJ2-3, the full variable domain reads DTGVSQNPRHKITKRGQNVTFRCDPISEHNRLYWYRQTLGQGPEFLTYFQNEAQLEKSRLLSDRFSAERPKGSFSTLEIQRTEQGDSAMYLCASSFSGNTDTQYFGPGTRLTVL.

The chain joins TRBV7-2 to TRBJ2-7; D could derive from TRBD1 or TRBD2 (6 bases each). Near its end, the DNA agrees better with TRBJ2-4, so the J call may be wrong. Germline V lookup: CDR1 SGHTA, CDR2 FQGNSA. This CDR3 has 15 residues. CDR3 loop: CASSPRRGAGNIQYF. Here the CDR3 DNA reads TGTGCCAGCAGTCCCCGGAGGGGGGCGGGAAACATTCAGTACTTC.

In its sample, this clonotype was seen many times. The rearrangement joins TRBV29-1 to TRBJ2-7, with D hard to call. Germline CDR1 SQVTM, CDR2 ANQGSEA. The CDR3 extends over 10 amino acids. In DNA form, the CDR3 reads TGCAGGCCATATAGCTCCGAGCAGTACTTC. Its translation is CRPYSSEQYF.

In its sample, this clonotype was seen a few times. This chain uses TRBV7-9 with TRBJ2-7; 8 bases fit TRBD1. Germline trimming cut 1 base from V and 2 bases from J; bases unmatched to any gene: 7. This CDR3 contains 16 residues. Germline lookup yields CDR1 SEHNR and CDR2 FQNEAQ (reference sequence). CDR3 residues: CASSLGTGTGPYEQYF. The DNA for the CDR3 is TGTGCCAGCAGCTTAGGCACCGGGACAGGTCCCTACGAGCAGTACTTC.

This clonotype was detected only a few times. The rearrangement links TRBV3-1 to TRBJ1-5; 9 nucleotides agree with TRBD1. V dropped 4 bases and J dropped 5; count of bases not matched to a gene: 9. The CDR3 has 16 residues. CDR1 is LGHDT, CDR2 YNNKEL, per germline (reference sequence). The CDR3: CASSPRQGEWDQPQHF. For the CDR3, the DNA is TGTGCCAGCAGCCCCAGACAGGGGGAATGGGATCAGCCCCAGCATTTT.

The chain combines TRBV20-1 with TRBJ2-7, with 8 bases aligning to TRBD2. CDR1 is DFQATT, CDR2 SNEGSKA, per germline (reference sequence). CDR3 length: 14 amino acids. V was clipped by 5 bases and J by 4 bases; unmatched bases: 10. CDR3 sequence: CSAQSGTRNYEQYF. The DNA for the CDR3 is TGCAGTGCTCAATCCGGGACTAGAAATTACGAGCAGTACTTC.

This chain connects TRBV11-2 to TRBJ2-7, with a possible D match to TRBD1 (5 bases). This CDR3 has 14 amino acids. From germline, CDR1 is SGHAT and CDR2 FQNNGV. V was pared by 5 bases and J by 2 bases, with 13 bases between. This CDR3 reads CASSLLGPAYEQYF. The CDR3 nucleotides are TGTGCCAGCAGCCTCCTGGGGCCCGCCTACGAGCAGTACTTC.

V and J are TRBV20-1 and TRBJ2-7; D is possibly TRBD2 (6 bases). V gave up 3 bases and J gave up 5 bases, with 14 bases separating them. The V gene's germline CDR1 is DFQATT and CDR2 SNEGSKA (reference sequence). The length of the CDR3 is 13 residues. The CDR3: CSASRLRGNEQYF. DNA of the CDR3: TGCAGTGCTAGCCGTTTACGGGGGAACGAGCAGTACTTC.

This clonotype came up a few times. The rearrangement joins TRBV20-1 to TRBJ2-2, with TRBD2 identical over 12 bases. The CDR3 sequence is 14 residues long. Germline V gene lookup returns CDR1 DFQATT and CDR2 SNEGSKA (reference sequence). Germline trimming cut 5 bases from V and 6 bases from J; bases unmatched to any gene: 4. The CDR3 sequence: CSARLAGAPGELFF. The CDR3 nucleotides are TGCAGTGCTCGACTAGCGGGAGCCCCCGGGGAGCTGTTTTTT.

The sample holds a few counts of this clonotype. The chain joins TRBV7-2 to TRBJ2-5; D gene ambiguous. The CDR3 sequence is 14 residues long. Germline V gene data show CDR1 as SGHTA and CDR2 as FQGNSA. Trimming stripped 4 bases from V and 5 bases from J, with 14 bases between. This CDR3 reads CASSSQYSGETQYF. CDR3 DNA: TGTGCCAGCAGCTCGCAGTACAGTGGGGAGACCCAGTACTTC.

This clonotype has a handful of counts. The chain carries TRBV9 and TRBJ2-1; D possibly corresponds to TRBD2 (5 bases). The J call may not be correct, given that the DNA end is closer to TRBJ2-7. The length of the CDR3 is 15 residues. Germline V gene lookup returns CDR1 SGDLS and CDR2 YYNGEE. CDR3 amino acids: CASSVGGSSYNEQYF. The CDR3, as DNA: TGTGCCAGCAGCGTAGGTGGGAGCTCCTACAATGAGCAGTACTTC.